The 4 T cell receptor beta chains below were found in one sample sequenced in a study of cytomegalovirus exposure and HLA in healthy donors. Assay used: immunoSEQ multiplex PCR; TCRdb lists only in-frame clones, some missing. This sample has about 360,000 clones; just over 85% occur once, and the top ten carry 0.8% to 0.85%. Sequencing input: PBMCs. These receptors all stem from a woman aged 18-29 years in good health and CMV-seronegative.

This chain connects TRBV4-1 to TRBJ1-5; TRBD1 matches 8 bases. The CDR3 loop spans 14 amino acids. The junction had 4 bases not matched to a gene; V was cut back by 4 bases and J by 5 bases. The germline V gene has CDR1 MGHRA and CDR2 YSYEKL. The CDR3 loop reads CASSPDRGYQPQHF. The DNA for the CDR3 is TGCGCCAGCAGCCCAGACAGGGGTTATCAGCCCCAGCATTTT.

The V call is TRBV4-1, the J call TRBJ1-2, with a possible D match to TRBD1 (6 bases). Looked up from germline, CDR1 is MGHRA and CDR2 is YSYEKL. The CDR3 runs to 16 residues. Trimming removed 1 base at V and 5 bases at J, with 17 bases between. The CDR3 here is CASSQALLTRGYGYTF. For the CDR3, the DNA is TGCGCCAGCAGCCAAGCATTACTTACCAGGGGATATGGCTACACCTTC.

This clone was recorded only once. The rearrangement links TRBV30 to TRBJ2-5; TRBD1 is a possible D gene (5 bases). Germline CDR1 reads GTSNPN; CDR2 reads SVGIG (reference sequence). V lost 6 bases and J lost 5, with 16 bases in between. The CDR3 runs 13 residues. Here the CDR3 reads CACPCFKGETQYF. The CDR3 coding sequence is TGTGCCTGTCCGTGTTTTAAGGGGGAGACCCAGTACTTC.

This clone was seen just once. The V call is TRBV9, the J call TRBJ2-7, with a weak D call TRBD2 (5 bases). The CDR3 extends over 13 amino acids. The V end was cut by 4 bases, the J end by 6 bases, with 14 bases between. CDR1 and CDR2 (germline): SGDLS, YYNGEE. In nucleotides, the CDR3 is TGTGCCAGCAGCTTGGGAGAGTTGGCCGAGCAGTACTTC. Amino acids: CASSLGELAEQYF.